This T cell receptor (beta chain) is from a study of blood T cell repertoires in COVID-19. This clone has a handful of counts. Produced via immunoSEQ multiplex PCR; TCRdb's table is partial and in-frame only. Of approximately 290,000 clones listed, around 91% were seen once; the top ten hold around 12%. Trimming cost V 10 bases and J 8 bases; bases outside gene matches: 12. The CDR3 length is 14 residues. Germline CDR1 and CDR2: ENHRY and SYGVKD. The gene calls are TRBV10-3 and TRBJ1-2; 11 bases are a match to TRBD1. This TCR derives from an older woman with acute or convalescent COVID-19. What was sequenced was peripheral blood. The CDR3 sequence is CATMDRGPLKGYTF. The CDR3 DNA follows: TGTGCCACCATGGACAGGGGGCCACTGAAGGGCTACACCTTC.